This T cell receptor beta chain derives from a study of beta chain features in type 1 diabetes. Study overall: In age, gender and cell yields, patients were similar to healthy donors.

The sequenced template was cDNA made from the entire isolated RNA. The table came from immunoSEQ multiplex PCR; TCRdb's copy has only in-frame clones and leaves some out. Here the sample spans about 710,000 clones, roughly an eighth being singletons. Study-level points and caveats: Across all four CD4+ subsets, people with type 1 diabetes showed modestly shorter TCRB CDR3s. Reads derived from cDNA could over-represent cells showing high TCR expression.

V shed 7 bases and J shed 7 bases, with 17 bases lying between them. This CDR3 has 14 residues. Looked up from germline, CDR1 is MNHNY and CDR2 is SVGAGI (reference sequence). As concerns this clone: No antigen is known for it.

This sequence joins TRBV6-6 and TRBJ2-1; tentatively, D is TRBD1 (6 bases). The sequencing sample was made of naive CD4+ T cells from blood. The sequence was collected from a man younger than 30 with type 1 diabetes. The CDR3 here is CASNLPGQTNEQFF. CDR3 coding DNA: TGTGCCAGCAATCTCCCGGGACAAACTAATGAGCAGTTCTTC.